Below, 13 T cell receptor beta chains from the same sample are listed, as sequenced in a study of blood T cell repertoires in COVID-19. TCRdb's table, derived via immunoSEQ multiplex PCR, lists solely in-frame clones and lacks some. The sample contains about 240,000 clones, around 83% of which appear only once. The sequenced sample consisted of peripheral blood. The receptors come from a woman younger than 35 with acute or convalescent COVID-19.

The gene calls are TRBV6-2 or TRBV6-3 and TRBJ2-1, with 8 bases matching TRBD1. This CDR3 contains 17 residues. Per germline, CDR1 MNHEY and CDR2 SVGEGT. V lost 0 bases and J lost 7; bases outside the gene matches: 11. The CDR3 DNA sequence: TGTGCCAGCAGTTACTCGATCGGGCAGGGGGCGAGGAATGAGCAGTTCTTC. Amino acid sequence: CASSYSIGQGARNEQFF.

The chain recombines TRBV7-6 with TRBJ2-5, with 13 bases aligning to TRBD2. The CDR3 runs to 17 residues. The junction had 14 bases not matched to a gene; V was cut back by 5 bases and J by 8 bases. Germline CDR1 reads SGHVS; CDR2 reads FNYEAQ. The CDR3 reads CASSPQGSGTSGVTQYF. DNA of the CDR3: TGTGCCAGCAGCCCACAAGGGTCCGGGACTAGCGGGGTAACCCAGTACTTC. Looking up the rest from reference TRBV7-6 and TRBJ2-5 gives the full variable domain: GAGVSQSPRYKVTKRGQDVALRCDPISGHVSLYWYRQALGQGPEFLTYFNYEAQQDKSGLPNDRFSAERPEGSISTLTIQRTEQRDSAMYRCASSPQGSGTSGVTQYFGPGTRLLVL.

CDR3 loop: CASSPRQAVSYEQYF. The CDR3 DNA follows: TGTGCCAGCAGCCCCAGACAGGCGGTCTCCTACGAGCAGTACTTC. The rearrangement joins TRBV14 to TRBJ2-7, with D possibly being TRBD1 (6 bases). Trimming pared 4 bases from V and 0 bases from J, leaving 13 bases between. The CDR3 is 15 amino acids. In germline, CDR1 is SGHDN, CDR2 FVKESK.

The chain has TRBV19 and TRBJ2-2, with TRBD1 matching over 9 bases. The CDR3 extends over 16 amino acids. V gave up 10 bases and J gave up 4 bases; unmatched junction bases: 13. The V gene's germline CDR1 is LNHDA and CDR2 SQIVND (reference sequence). The CDR3 nucleotides are TGTGCCACCGGTCGGACAGGGGAGTTTTTCACCGGGGAGCTGTTTTTT. This sequence encodes CATGRTGEFFTGELFF.

The V call is TRBV28, the J call TRBJ1-1, with 7 bases aligning to TRBD1. CDR3 size: 15 residues. V shed 6 bases and J 2 bases; nucleotides not matched to a gene: 9. From germline, CDR1 is MDHEN and CDR2 SYDVKM. CDR3 coding DNA: TGTGCCAGCAGCCCTATCGACAGGGATAACACTGAAGCTTTCTTT. Translated, it gives CASSPIDRDNTEAFF. Filled out from reference TRBV28 and TRBJ1-1, the complete variable domain reads DVKVTQSSRYLVKRTGEKVFLECVQDMDHENMFWYRQDPGLGLRLIYFSYDVKMKEKGDIPEGYSVSREKKERFSLILESASTNQTSMYLCASSPIDRDNTEAFFGQGTRLTVV.

This chain links TRBV18 with TRBJ2-6; 7 bases map to TRBD1. The CDR3 extends over 16 amino acids. Germline trimming cut 2 bases from V and 1 base from J; bases unmatched to any gene: 2. The germline gives CDR1 KGHSH, CDR2 LQKENI. DNA of the CDR3: TGTGCCAGCTCACCAGACAGGGTATCTGGGGCCAACGTCCTGACTTTC. It translates to CASSPDRVSGANVLTF.

The gene calls are TRBV7-2 and TRBJ1-6; D is undetermined. In germline, CDR1 is SGHTA, CDR2 FQGNSA. V was cut by 5 bases and J by 0 bases, with 11 bases left in between. The CDR3 has 16 amino acids. The DNA of the CDR3 is TGTGCCAGCAGCAATTCAGAAAGCTCCTATAATTCACCCCTCCACTTT. This codes for CASSNSESSYNSPLHF. Looking up the rest from reference TRBV7-2 and TRBJ1-6 gives the full variable domain: GAGVSQSPSNKVTEKGKDVELRCDPISGHTALYWYRQSLGQGLEFLIYFQGNSAPDKSGLPSDRFSAERTGGSVSTLTIQRTQQEDSAVYLCASSNSESSYNSPLHFGNGTRLTVT.

This rearrangement joins TRBV19 to TRBJ1-6; a weak D match, TRBD1 (5 bases). Germline V gives CDR1 LNHDA, CDR2 SQIVND (reference sequence). Deletions cut 3 bases from V and 12 bases from J, with 21 bases between. The CDR3 has 16 residues. The CDR3: CASSMVGAAYKLPLHF. In nucleotides, the CDR3 is TGTGCCAGTAGTATGGTTGGGGCAGCCTACAAACTACCCCTCCACTTT.

This clone was found a few times. The chain uses TRBV7-8 and TRBJ2-6, with 10 bases matching TRBD1. CDR3 length equals 18 residues. V shed 5 bases and J 0 bases; nucleotides not matched to a gene: 7. Per germline, CDR1 SGHVS and CDR2 FQNEAQ. The CDR3 region has the DNA TGTGCCAGCAGCGAAGGGGACAGGGGAGGCTCTGGGGCCAACGTCCTGACTTTC. It specifies CASSEGDRGGSGANVLTF.

This chain connects TRBV21-1 to TRBJ2-7; the D call in the table, TRBD1, was not verified against the DNA. TRBV21-1 is given as a pseudogene. CDR3 length: 14 residues. The CDR3: CASSRGQALYEQYF. The DNA of the CDR3 is TGTGCCAGCAGCAGAGGACAGGCGTTATACGAGCAGTACTTC.

In this sample, this clone turned up a few times. The chain joins TRBV3-1 (or the pseudogene TRBV3-2) to TRBJ1-6; D call uncertain. Trimming removed 4 bases at V and 2 bases at J, with 18 bases between. The germline V gene has CDR1 LGHDT and CDR2 YNNKEL (reference sequence). CDR3 size: 18 residues. CDR3 DNA: TGTGCCAGCAGCCCGGTCGGAGGTCTTCGACCCTATAATTCACCCCTCCACTTT. It codes for CASSPVGGLRPYNSPLHF.

The chain joins TRBV10-1 to TRBJ2-1; 7 bases map to TRBD2. CDR1 is WNHNN, CDR2 SYGVQD, per germline (reference sequence). There are 16 residues in the CDR3. Trimming removed 0 bases from V and 3 bases from J; junction bases left unmatched: 5. The CDR3 DNA sequence: TGCGCCAGCAGTGAGTCCCGACTAGCCCGCTACAATGAGCAGTTCTTC. It yields the protein CASSESRLARYNEQFF.

The rearrangement joins TRBV27 to TRBJ2-3, with D maybe TRBD2 (6 bases). Trimming stripped 0 bases from V and 2 bases from J, with 15 bases between. Per the germline V gene, CDR1 is MNHEY and CDR2 is SMNVEV (reference sequence). CDR3 length equals 17 residues. The CDR3 reads CASSLSKSGWNTDTQYF. The DNA for the CDR3 is TGTGCCAGCAGTTTATCAAAGAGCGGGTGGAACACAGATACGCAGTATTTT.